This T cell receptor beta chain stems from a study of T cell responses to AZD1222 COVID-19 vaccine. Looking at the study overall: Pooled samples include second doses given at about 4 or 12 weeks. Study-wide results and caveats: Possibly, clonal diversity was underestimated; donors were largely white British and included more females. In all cases, repertoires were sampled only after the peak T cell response. Among spike-specific TCRs, nearly half reportedly target unmutated variant regions.

A remark on this clone: Its antigen is as yet unknown.

The repertoire was sequenced with immunoSEQ multiplex PCR; TCRdb's copy has only in-frame clones and lacks some. The data show approximately 190,000 clones, around 93% seen once. Germline V gives CDR1 MNHEY, CDR2 SVGAGI. The CDR3 has 15 residues. V trimming: 2 bases; J trimming: 3 bases; junction bases outside the gene matches: 6. Source: peripheral blood, taken on day 0 of AZD1222 vaccination. This sequence was found in an adult in good health. The rearrangement links TRBV6-5 to TRBJ1-2, with 7 bases identical to TRBD1. The CDR3 DNA reads as TGTGCCAGCAGTTACGGGACAGAAAGCCACTATGGCTACACCTTC. It yields the protein CASSYGTESHYGYTF.